The present entry profiles one T cell receptor beta chain with its context. The antigen is unknown. This sample is part of a study of T-cell memory formation after mild COVID-19. At the level of the study: TCR clusters largely stayed donor specific. Notes on the study in general: Several responding clones turned up in pre-infection memory, indicating that cross-reactive memory may have taken part.

A single record per CDR3 protein comes from TCRdb applying MiXCR to the 5' RACE reads. The sample lists more than 300,000 distinct CDR3 sequences; roughly an eighth were seen once. The sequence was obtained from a man aged 18 to 35 who had mild COVID-19 (a few samples of this study predate the infection). Cell type and time point are not known. The sequenced material came from PBMCs or a T cell subset sorted from them (not recorded which).

The DNA for the CDR3 is TGTGCCAGCCGGAGCGCGGGGGGGCCGGCAGATACGCAGTATTTT. Encoded protein: CASRSAGGPADTQYF. This chain connects TRBV5-4 to TRBJ2-3; 9 bases are a match to TRBD2. This CDR3 has 15 residues. The J segment lost 4 bases and the V segment lost 7 bases, leaving 10 bases of the junction unmatched. The germline V gene encodes CDR1 SGHNT and CDR2 YYREEE (reference sequence).